This T cell receptor beta chain was sequenced during a study of blood T cell repertoires in COVID-19. For the study at large: Spain, Italy and the United States supplied samples that represented acute and convalescent COVID-19. From T cells, B-cell-depleted T cells, or PBMCs came the material, which was cDNA or gDNA.

Study processing details: By means of reference gene primer amplification, nucleated cell counts were estimated. Using immunoSEQ multiplex PCR, the repertoire was profiled, and TCRdb retains in-frame clones only, with some absent. D and trimming were read from the DNA, whereas the V and J calls and clone size are those reported in that table. The repertoire holds about 310,000 clones, with around 87% as singletons. The clonotype originates from a man aged 45-65 years with active or convalescent COVID-19. The material sequenced was peripheral blood.

The chain's CDR3 is CASSESPSTDTQYF. For the CDR3, the DNA is TGCGCCAGCAGCGAAAGCCCTAGCACAGATACGCAGTATTTT. V gene TRBV5-1 combines with J gene TRBJ2-3; D unclear. This CDR3 has 14 residues. The ends were cut back, 4 bases at V and 0 bases at J, with 9 bases in the middle. Germline-derived CDR1 and CDR2 are SGHRS and YFSETQ. The variable domain in full, with the rest retrieved from reference TRBV5-1 and TRBJ2-3, is KAGVTQTPRYLIKTRGQQVTLSCSPISGHRSVSWYQQTPGQGLQFLFEYFSETQRNKGNFPGRFSGRQFSNSRSEMNVSTLELGDSALYLCASSESPSTDTQYFGPGTRLTVL.